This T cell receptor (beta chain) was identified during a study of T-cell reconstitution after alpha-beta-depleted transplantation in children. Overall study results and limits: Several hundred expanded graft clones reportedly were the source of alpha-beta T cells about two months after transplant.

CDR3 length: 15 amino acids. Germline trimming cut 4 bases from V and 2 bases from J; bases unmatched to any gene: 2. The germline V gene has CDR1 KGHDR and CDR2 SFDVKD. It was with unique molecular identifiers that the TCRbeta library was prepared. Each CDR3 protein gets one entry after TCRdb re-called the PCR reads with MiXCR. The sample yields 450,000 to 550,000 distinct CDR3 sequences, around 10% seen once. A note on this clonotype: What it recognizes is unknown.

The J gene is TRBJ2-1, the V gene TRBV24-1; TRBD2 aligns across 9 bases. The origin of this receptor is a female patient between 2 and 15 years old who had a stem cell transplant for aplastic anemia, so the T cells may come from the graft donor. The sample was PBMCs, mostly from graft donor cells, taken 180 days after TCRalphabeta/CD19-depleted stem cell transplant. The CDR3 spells CATSDPSGAYNEQFF. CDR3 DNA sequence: TGTGCCACCAGTGACCCTAGCGGGGCCTACAATGAGCAGTTCTTC.